The 6 T cell receptor beta chains below all came from one sample that was sequenced in a study of PD-1 blockade in classical Hodgkin lymphoma. Produced via immunoSEQ multiplex PCR; TCRdb's table is partial and in-frame only. The table has nearly 35,000 clones, about 89% seen once; the top ten hold 0.2% to 0.25%. As to time point: newly diagnosed, previously untreated cHL patient sample. With magnetic negative selection, CD4+ T cells were purified from PBMCs that had been thawed. The sequencing sample was made of CD4+ T cells from blood. These receptors were obtained from a human donor with classical Hodgkin lymphoma.

J is TRBJ2-3 and V is TRBV27; no reliable D call. V dropped 4 bases and J dropped 1 base, with 12 bases sitting between them. In germline, CDR1 is MNHEY, CDR2 SMNVEV (reference sequence). This CDR3 region has 15 residues. CDR3 in amino acids: CASSSPGRGTDTQYF. CDR3 nucleotide sequence: TGTGCCAGCAGTTCCCCGGGCCGCGGCACAGATACGCAGTATTTT.

The chain joins TRBV5-4 to TRBJ2-3; 7 positions match TRBD1. The length of the CDR3 is 14 residues. J lost 2 bases, V lost 2 bases, and 2 bases had no gene match. Germline V gives CDR1 SGHNT, CDR2 YYREEE (reference sequence). CDR3 residues: CASSFDRVTDTQYF. The CDR3 DNA follows: TGTGCCAGCAGCTTCGACAGGGTCACAGATACGCAGTATTTT.

This chain joins TRBV7-9 and TRBJ1-2; D not resolved. Germline CDR1 reads SEHNR; CDR2 reads FQNEAQ (reference sequence). The CDR3 is 14 amino acids. Between the trimmed V and J ends, which lost 4 bases and 7 bases, there was a span of 16 bases. The CDR3, as DNA: TGTGCCAGCAGCTCCCTGGGGTGGGAGGCTGGCTACACCTTC. Protein product: CASSSLGWEAGYTF. Variable domain in full (rest from reference TRBV7-9 and TRBJ1-2): DTGVSQNPRHKITKRGQNVTFRCDPISEHNRLYWYRQTLGQGPEFLTYFQNEAQLEKSRLLSDRFSAERPKGSFSTLEIQRTEQGDSAMYLCASSSLGWEAGYTFGSGTRLTVV.

The chain joins TRBV5-6 to TRBJ1-2; the D gene is possibly TRBD1 (5 bases). The germline gives CDR1 SGHDT, CDR2 YYEEEE. This CDR3 has 13 amino acids. Trimming left V 4 bases short and J 5 bases short, with 12 bases between. CDR3 DNA: TGTGCCAGCAGCACGGGACGGCTATATGGCTACACCTTC. Translating gives CASSTGRLYGYTF.

This chain links TRBV6-5 with TRBJ1-2; D is perhaps TRBD1 (5 bases). The V gene's germline CDR1 is MNHEY and CDR2 SVGAGI. This CDR3 contains 14 residues. Trimming shortened V by 2 bases and J by 2 bases, and 9 bases separated the two germline ends. The CDR3 protein is CASSYRRGNYGYTF. The CDR3 DNA is TGTGCCAGCAGTTACAGGCGGGGGAACTATGGCTACACCTTC.

This chain connects TRBV5-1 to TRBJ2-7, with D possibly matching TRBD1 (5 bases). V lost 2 bases and J lost 0, with 9 bases in between. The CDR3 loop spans 14 amino acids. Germline V gene data show CDR1 as SGHRS and CDR2 as YFSETQ. The DNA of the CDR3 is TGCGCCAGCAGCTTAAATACAGGCTCCTACGAGCAGTACTTC. Its protein product is CASSLNTGSYEQYF.